This TCR beta chain was captured by sequencing in a study of monozygotic twins with inflammatory bowel disease. During cDNA synthesis, UMIs that each contained a 6-nucleotide sample barcode were added by means of template switching. TCRdb reanalyzed the 5' RACE reads, giving one entry per CDR3 protein sequence and no DNA. Found here are 400,000 to 500,000 distinct CDR3 sequences; the top ten clones hold 2% to 3%. Study outcomes and limitations: Repertoire similarity did not differ between concordant and discordant twins, perhaps due to limited power. T cell subtypes were not distinguishable in this analysis.

Germline V gene lookup returns CDR1 SQVTM and CDR2 ANQGSEA. The length of the CDR3 is 11 residues. In the case of this clonotype: Its antigen is not identified.

This chain uses TRBV29-1 with TRBJ1-1; the D call of TRBD1 rests on TCRdb alone, since no DNA is present to check it. The material sequenced was blood. This receptor was identified in a human donor with ulcerative colitis or Crohn's disease, or a healthy co-twin of an affected twin (not recorded which). This CDR3 reads CSVYRGYQAFF. Together with reference TRBV29-1 and TRBJ1-1, the CDR3 gives the full variable domain: SAVISQKPSRDICQRGTSLTIQCQVDSQVTMMFWYRQQPGQSLTLIATANQGSEATYESGFVIDKFPISRPNLTFSTLTVSNMSPEDSSIYLCSVYRGYQAFFGQGTRLTVV.